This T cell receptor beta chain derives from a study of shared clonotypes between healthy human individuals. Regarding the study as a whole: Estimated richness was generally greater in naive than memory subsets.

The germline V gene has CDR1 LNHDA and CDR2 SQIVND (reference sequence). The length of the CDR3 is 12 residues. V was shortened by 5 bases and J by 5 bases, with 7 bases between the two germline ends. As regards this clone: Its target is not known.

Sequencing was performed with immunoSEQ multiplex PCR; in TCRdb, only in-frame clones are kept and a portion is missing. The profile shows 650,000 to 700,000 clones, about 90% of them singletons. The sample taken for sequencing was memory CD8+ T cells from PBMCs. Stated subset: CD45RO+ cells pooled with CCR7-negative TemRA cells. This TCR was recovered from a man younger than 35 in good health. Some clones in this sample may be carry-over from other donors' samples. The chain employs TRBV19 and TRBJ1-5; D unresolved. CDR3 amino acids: CASSFTYQPQHF. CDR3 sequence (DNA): TGTGCCAGTAGTTTCACATATCAGCCCCAGCATTTT. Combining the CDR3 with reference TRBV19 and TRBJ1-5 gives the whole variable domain DGGITQSPKYLFRKEGQNVTLSCEQNLNHDAMYWYRQDPGQGLRLIYYSQIVNDFQKGDIAEGYSVSREKKESFPLTVTSAQKNPTAFYLCASSFTYQPQHFGDGTRLSIL.